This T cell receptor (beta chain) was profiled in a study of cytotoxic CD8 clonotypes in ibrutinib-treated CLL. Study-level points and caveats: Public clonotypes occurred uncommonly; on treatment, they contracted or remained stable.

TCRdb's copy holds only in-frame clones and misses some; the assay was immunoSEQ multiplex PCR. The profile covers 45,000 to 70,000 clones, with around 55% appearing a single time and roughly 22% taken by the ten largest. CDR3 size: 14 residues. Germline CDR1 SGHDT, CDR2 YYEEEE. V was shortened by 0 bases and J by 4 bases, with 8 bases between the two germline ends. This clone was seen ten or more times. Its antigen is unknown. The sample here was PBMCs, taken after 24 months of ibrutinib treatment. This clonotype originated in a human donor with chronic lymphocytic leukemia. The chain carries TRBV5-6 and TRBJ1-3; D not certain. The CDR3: CASSLVSSGNTIYF. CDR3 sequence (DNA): TGTGCCAGCAGCTTGGTTTCTTCGGGAAACACCATATATTTT.